Below, 16 T cell receptor beta chains from the same sample are listed, as sequenced in a study of T cell clonotyping in hematopoietic cell transplantation. Data came from immunoSEQ multiplex PCR; TCRdb stores just in-frame clones and leaves some out. The table includes about 44,000 clones, 94% detected once. The material sequenced was peripheral blood mononuclear cells. All receptors derive from a woman aged 50 to 65 in good health. Some clones in this sample may be carry-over from other donors' samples.

The chain combines TRBV10-3 with TRBJ2-2; D gene ambiguous. The CDR3 runs 11 residues. Per germline, CDR1 ENHRY and CDR2 SYGVKD. V was shortened by 10 bases and J by 5 bases, with 8 bases between the two germline ends. The CDR3 spells CASRETGELFF. The CDR3 DNA sequence: TGTGCCAGTAGAGAAACCGGGGAGCTGTTTTTT.

The J gene is TRBJ1-2, the V gene TRBV27, with 7 bases fitting TRBD1. Trimming cost V 0 bases and J 4 bases; bases outside gene matches: 2. Per germline, CDR1 MNHEY and CDR2 SMNVEV (reference sequence). The CDR3 has 14 amino acids. The CDR3 reads CASSLSGQVYGYTF. CDR3 DNA sequence: TGTGCCAGCAGTTTATCCGGACAGGTCTATGGCTACACCTTC.

For this clone: The DNA is omitted, as the CDR3 cannot be located on it reliably, and the CDR3 follows TCRdb's listing. V usage is TRBV6-5 and J usage is TRBJ2-7. The CDR3 spans 13 amino acids, including both terminal residues. Germline V CDR1 and CDR2: MNHEY, SVGAGI. The CDR3 sequence is CASSSGTYYEQYF.

The rearrangement uses TRBV10-3 and TRBJ2-3, with 10 bases identical to TRBD2. Per germline, CDR1 ENHRY and CDR2 SYGVKD. The CDR3 consists of 13 residues. Germline trimming cut 9 bases from V and 2 bases from J; bases unmatched to any gene: 2. The CDR3 loop reads CAITSGITDTQYF. The CDR3 coding sequence is TGTGCCATAACTAGCGGGATCACAGATACGCAGTATTTT.

The chain is built from TRBV19 and TRBJ1-5, with D perhaps matching TRBD1 (6 bases). Germline V gene data show CDR1 as LNHDA and CDR2 as SQIVND (reference sequence). This CDR3 contains 14 residues. Trimming took 5 bases from V and 3 from J, leaving 11 bases between them. The CDR3 bases are TGTGCCAGTAGTCTCAGGGGAGACAATCAGCCCCAGCATTTT. Translated: CASSLRGDNQPQHF.

This sequence joins TRBV5-6 and TRBJ2-5; D is possibly TRBD1 or TRBD2 (6 bases each). The DNA end favors TRBJ2-7, so the J call may be wrong. Germline CDR1 and CDR2: SGHDT and YYEEEE. This CDR3 comprises 14 residues. CDR3 protein: CASSLVGGVYEQYF. The CDR3, as DNA: TGTGCCAGCAGCTTGGTGGGGGGCGTCTACGAGCAGTACTTC.

This sequence joins TRBV9 and TRBJ2-2; D is uncertain. Deletions cut 0 bases from V and 2 bases from J, with 11 bases between. The V gene's germline CDR1 is SGDLS and CDR2 YYNGEE. This CDR3 is built from 16 residues. CDR3 DNA: TGTGCCAGCAGCGTAGGTATTAGCTTCAACACCGGGGAGCTGTTTTTT. Translated: CASSVGISFNTGELFF.

The chain carries TRBV18 and TRBJ1-1; 8 nucleotides line up with TRBD1. Germline lookup yields CDR1 KGHSH and CDR2 LQKENI. J gave up 1 base and V 4 bases, and 5 bases lay outside the gene matches. CDR3 size: 15 residues. The CDR3 loop is CASSRPTGENTEAFF. The CDR3, as DNA: TGTGCCAGCTCACGCCCGACAGGGGAGAACACTGAAGCTTTCTTT.

The chain employs TRBV6-5 and TRBJ1-5, with D possibly being TRBD1 (6 bases). Trimming removed 6 bases at V and 7 bases at J, with 13 bases between. The length of the CDR3 is 13 residues. Germline V gene data show CDR1 as MNHEY and CDR2 as SVGAGI. In DNA form, the CDR3 reads TGTGCCAGCAGGACAGGTCAAGGGCAGCCCCAGCATTTT. This gives the protein CASRTGQGQPQHF.

The V and J genes are TRBV11-3 and TRBJ1-3; D ambiguous. The CDR3 has 15 amino acids. CDR1 and CDR2 from the germline V gene are SGHNT and YENEEA. The germline V and J ends were trimmed by 4 bases and 0 bases, with 10 bases remaining between them. As DNA, the CDR3 is TGTGCCAGCAGCTCTGGACCGAACTCTGGAAACACCATATATTTT. It translates to CASSSGPNSGNTIYF.

V and J are TRBV19 and TRBJ2-1; no reliable D call. Looked up from germline, CDR1 is LNHDA and CDR2 is SQIVND (reference sequence). V lost 7 bases and J lost 7, with 14 bases in between. This CDR3 contains 13 residues. This CDR3 is CASTPSKGNEQFF. The CDR3 region has the DNA TGTGCCAGTACCCCATCGAAGGGAAATGAGCAGTTCTTC.

The chain is built from TRBV7-8 and TRBJ1-6; no clear D. The CDR3 contains 17 residues. V was clipped by 1 base and J by 0 bases, with 10 bases between them. Per the germline V gene, CDR1 is SGHVS and CDR2 is FQNEAQ. CDR3 sequence: CASSLVGRSSYNSPLHF. CDR3 nucleotide sequence: TGTGCCAGCAGCTTAGTCGGCAGGAGCTCCTATAATTCACCCCTCCACTTT.

The CDR3, as DNA: TGTGCCAGCAGCACCTACAGCGACATCTACAATGAGCAGTTCTTC. Translated, it gives CASSTYSDIYNEQFF. The chain links TRBV11-2 to TRBJ2-1; D remains ambiguous. There are 15 residues in the CDR3. The V end was cut by 5 bases, the J end by 3 bases, with 14 bases between. Germline-derived CDR1 and CDR2 are SGHAT and FQNNGV. Full variable domain (outside the CDR3, taken from reference TRBV11-2 and TRBJ2-1): EAGVAQSPRYKIIEKRQSVAFWCNPISGHATLYWYQQILGQGPKLLIQFQNNGVVDDSQLPKDRFSAERLKGVDSTLKIQPAKLEDSAVYLCASSTYSDIYNEQFFGPGTRLTVL.

This chain joins TRBV6-6 and TRBJ1-1, with 7 bases fitting TRBD1. J was trimmed by 1 base and V by 5 bases; bases with no gene match: 7. Germline assignment: CDR1 MNHNY and CDR2 SVGAGI (reference sequence). The CDR3 sequence is 15 residues long. The CDR3 DNA sequence: TGTGCCAGCAGTCTCCCCGGGACAGAGAACACTGAAGCTTTCTTT. Protein: CASSLPGTENTEAFF.

This rearrangement joins TRBV6-5 to TRBJ2-7; TRBD2 agrees at 12 bases. Germline CDR1 MNHEY, CDR2 SVGAGI. The ends lost 6 bases at V and 5 bases at J; junction bases unmatched: 8. The CDR3 extends over 15 amino acids. This CDR3 is CASSRASGGADEQYF. As DNA, the CDR3 is TGTGCCAGCAGCCGCGCTAGCGGGGGGGCGGACGAGCAGTACTTC.

The chain couples TRBV5-4 to TRBJ2-5; 7 bases map to TRBD1. CDR1 is SGHNT and CDR2 is YYREEE in the germline V gene (reference sequence). With V trimmed by 4 bases and J by 4 bases, 10 bases remained unmatched. The CDR3 loop spans 15 amino acids. The CDR3 loop is CASSRRTGPGETQYF. CDR3 nucleotide sequence: TGTGCCAGCAGCCGCCGGACAGGCCCCGGAGAGACCCAGTACTTC.